This entry lists 21 T cell receptor beta chains sequenced from one sample in a study of blood T cell repertoires in COVID-19. The table came from immunoSEQ multiplex PCR; TCRdb's copy has only in-frame clones and leaves some out. In the table there are over 85,000 clones, roughly nine tenths of which are singletons. The source material was peripheral blood. These receptors all come from a man between 65 and 85 years old with acute or convalescent COVID-19.

This chain links TRBV20-1 with TRBJ2-5; 10 bases agree with TRBD2. The CDR3 length is 17 residues. Losses at the gene ends were 3 bases for V and 5 bases for J; bases not matched to a gene: 15. Germline V lookup: CDR1 DFQATT, CDR2 SNEGSKA (reference sequence). The CDR3 region has the DNA TGCAGTGCTAGTTTTTTTGCCAGCGGGGGGGCGAGGGAGACCCAGTACTTC. This codes for CSASFFASGGARETQYF.

The V and J genes are TRBV5-1 and TRBJ2-1, with D possibly matching TRBD2 (6 bases). Germline-derived CDR1 and CDR2 are SGHRS and YFSETQ. This CDR3 comprises 14 residues. Between the trimmed V and J ends, which lost 0 bases and 7 bases, there was a span of 11 bases. Here the CDR3 DNA reads TGCGCCAGCAGCTTGGCCAGACTAGGTAATGAGCAGTTCTTC. Translation gives CASSLARLGNEQFF.

The rearrangement uses TRBV7-8 and TRBJ2-2; maybe TRBD1 (6 bases). This CDR3 comprises 17 residues. The V gene's germline CDR1 is SGHVS and CDR2 FQNEAQ. V gave up 4 bases and J gave up 1 base, with 16 bases separating them. The CDR3 DNA reads TGTGCCAGCAGCTCTTTTTCCACAGGGATGAACACCGGGGAGCTGTTTTTT. It encodes CASSSFSTGMNTGELFF. The full variable domain, rest sourced from reference TRBV7-8 and TRBJ2-2, is GAGVSQSPRYKVAKRGQDVALRCDPISGHVSLFWYQQALGQGPEFLTYFQNEAQLDKSGLPSDRFFAERPEGSVSTLKIQRTQQEDSAVYLCASSSFSTGMNTGELFFGEGSRLTVL.

V gene TRBV6-5 combines with J gene TRBJ1-2, with TRBD1 matching 9 bases. Per germline, CDR1 MNHEY and CDR2 SVGAGI. The V segment lost 6 bases and the J segment 8 bases; nucleotides outside the gene matches: 10. CDR3 length: 14 amino acids. The CDR3 coding sequence is TGTGCCAGCAGCCGGGACAGGGACAGAATCGGCTACACCTTC. Amino acids: CASSRDRDRIGYTF.

The rearrangement joins TRBV11-3 to TRBJ2-3; 8 positions match TRBD1. Germline assignment: CDR1 SGHNT and CDR2 YENEEA. The CDR3 length is 14 residues. Trimming took 4 bases from V and 4 from J; bases not matched to a gene: 4. CDR3 amino acids: CASSSAGGSDTQYF. The CDR3 coding sequence is TGTGCCAGCAGCTCGGCAGGGGGCTCAGATACGCAGTATTTT.

This clone has a single count. The chain has TRBV18 and TRBJ2-5; TRBD1 might be the D (6 bases). The V and J ends lost 4 bases and 4 bases respectively, with 10 bases between them. The CDR3 has 13 amino acids. The germline V gene encodes CDR1 KGHSH and CDR2 LQKENI. The CDR3 spells CASSLDSGETQYF. DNA of the CDR3: TGTGCCAGCTCACTGGACAGCGGAGAGACCCAGTACTTC.

This chain connects TRBV6-6 to TRBJ2-7, with 12 bases that match TRBD1. V lost 0 bases, J lost 7 bases, and 4 bases stayed unmatched. From germline, CDR1 is MNHNY and CDR2 SVGAGI (reference sequence). The CDR3 spans 15 residues. CDR3 loop: CASSYSGQGAGEQYF. CDR3 in DNA: TGTGCCAGCAGTTACTCGGGACAGGGGGCGGGGGAGCAGTACTTC.

The table lists this clone with a few counts. The CDR3 region has the DNA TGTGCCAGCAGCCAAGGCACAGGGTTAGACGAGCAGTACTTC. It encodes CASSQGTGLDEQYF. This rearrangement joins TRBV3-1 (or the pseudogene TRBV3-2) to TRBJ2-7; D possibly corresponds to TRBD1 (6 bases). Looked up from germline, CDR1 is LGHDT and CDR2 is YNNKEL (reference sequence). Trimming stripped 1 base from V and 5 bases from J, with 12 bases between. The CDR3 consists of 14 residues.

The chain recombines TRBV6-6 with TRBJ2-2; D might be TRBD2 (6 bases). The CDR3 has 15 amino acids. V was cut by 2 bases and J by 7 bases, with 14 bases left in between. Per the germline V gene, CDR1 is MNHNY and CDR2 is SVGAGI (reference sequence). The CDR3 DNA follows: TGTGCCAGCAGTTACGGCAGTGGGAGGAGCGGGGAGCTGTTTTTT. The encoded protein is CASSYGSGRSGELFF.

This chain links TRBV21-1 with TRBJ2-7; the DNA was not compared with TRBD1, the D call given in the table. TRBV21-1 is marked as a pseudogene. The CDR3 contains 15 residues. The CDR3 nucleotides are TGTGCCAGCAGCAAACCCTGCTTAGGGGGAAACGAGCAGTACTTC. Amino acids: CASSKPCLGGNEQYF.

V and J are TRBV10-2 and TRBJ1-5, with 7 positions matching TRBD1. The CDR3 runs 13 residues. Germline CDR1 WSHSY, CDR2 SAAADI. The V and J ends lost 6 bases and 4 bases, in that order; junction bases with no gene match: 3. CDR3 protein: CASSGTENQPQHF. Here the CDR3 DNA reads TGCGCCAGCAGCGGGACAGAGAATCAGCCCCAGCATTTT.

V and J are TRBV30 and TRBJ2-7, with D perhaps TRBD1 (6 bases). This CDR3 contains 16 residues. Germline V lookup: CDR1 GTSNPN, CDR2 SVGIG (reference sequence). Deletions cut 5 bases from V and 5 bases from J, with 25 bases between. The CDR3 DNA reads TGTGCCTGGGGCCGGTGGGGGCAGGGGAAAAGGGACGAGCAGTACTTC. Its translation: CAWGRWGQGKRDEQYF.

The chain carries TRBV2 and TRBJ2-1, with TRBD2 identical over 9 bases. The V gene's germline CDR1 is SNHLY and CDR2 FYNNEI. The V gene end was trimmed by 3 bases and the J gene end by 7 bases; junction bases not matched to a gene: 7. The CDR3 runs to 15 residues. DNA of the CDR3: TGTGCCAGCAGTGATTGGGCGGGGGGGGAAAATGAGCAGTTCTTC. It specifies CASSDWAGGENEQFF.

This clone was observed a handful of times. This CDR3 reads CASSVAGTGLFF. CDR3 DNA: TGTGCCAGCAGCGTAGCCGGGACAGGGCTGTTCTTC. V is TRBV5-4 and J is TRBJ2-1, with 9 bases matching TRBD1. V shed 4 bases, J shed 15 bases, and the junction held 8 bases outside the gene matches. This CDR3 has 12 residues. The V gene's germline CDR1 is SGHNT and CDR2 YYREEE (reference sequence). Based on the CDR3 plus reference TRBV5-4 and TRBJ2-1, the full variable domain is ETGVTQSPTHLIKTRGQQVTLRCSSQSGHNTVSWYQQALGQGPQFIFQYYREEENGRGNFPPRFSGLQFPNYSSELNVNALELDDSALYLCASSVAGTGLFFGPGTRLTVL.

The gene calls are TRBV6-6 and TRBJ1-2; D is ambiguous. V lost 0 bases and J lost 0, with 11 bases in between. CDR1 and CDR2 from the germline V gene are MNHNY and SVGAGI (reference sequence). This CDR3 spans 16 amino acids. The CDR3 protein is CASSYSSGLANYGYTF. The CDR3 coding sequence is TGTGCCAGCAGTTACTCGTCAGGTCTCGCTAACTATGGCTACACCTTC.

This chain joins TRBV28 and TRBJ2-7; no clear D gene. Germline V gene sequence: CDR1 MDHEN, CDR2 SYDVKM. CDR3 size: 13 residues. V shed 5 bases and J shed 4 bases, with 12 bases lying between them. CDR3 in DNA: TGTGCCAGCAGTCAATACGTCCAGTACGAGCAGTACTTC. This sequence encodes CASSQYVQYEQYF.

This clone appeared once. V is TRBV11-2 and J is TRBJ1-2, with TRBD1 matching 10 bases. This CDR3 region has 15 residues. Germline assignment: CDR1 SGHAT and CDR2 FQNNGV. The V gene end was trimmed by 5 bases and the J gene end by 2 bases; junction bases not matched to a gene: 5. CDR3 loop: CASSRSGQGNYGYTF. CDR3 nucleotides: TGTGCCAGCAGCAGATCGGGACAGGGGAACTATGGCTACACCTTC.

V usage is TRBV28 and J usage is TRBJ1-1, with D possibly being TRBD1 (5 bases). The V end lost 4 bases, the J end lost 1 base, and 13 bases lay between the germline ends. CDR3 length: 15 amino acids. The germline gives CDR1 MDHEN, CDR2 SYDVKM. CDR3 sequence (DNA): TGTGCCAGCAGTTGGGGACTGGAGGGGAACACTGAAGCTTTCTTT. This codes for CASSWGLEGNTEAFF. The full variable domain, its missing parts supplied by reference TRBV28 and TRBJ1-1, is DVKVTQSSRYLVKRTGEKVFLECVQDMDHENMFWYRQDPGLGLRLIYFSYDVKMKEKGDIPEGYSVSREKKERFSLILESASTNQTSMYLCASSWGLEGNTEAFFGQGTRLTVV.

V gene TRBV28 combines with J gene TRBJ1-2; D perhaps matches TRBD1 (5 bases). Trimming stripped 5 bases from V and 4 bases from J, with 17 bases between. The germline gives CDR1 MDHEN, CDR2 SYDVKM. CDR3 size: 15 residues. CDR3 nucleotides: TGTGCCAGCAGTCCACCCCTCGCAGGGTCCTATGGCTACACCTTC. Protein: CASSPPLAGSYGYTF.

The chain uses TRBV6-5 and TRBJ1-5; no clear D gene. Germline values: CDR1 MNHEY, CDR2 SVGAGI. The CDR3 is 15 amino acids. The ends were cut back, 0 bases at V and 3 bases at J, with 9 bases in the middle. CDR3 amino acids: CASSYSGRPNQPQHF. The CDR3, as DNA: TGTGCCAGCAGTTACTCAGGCAGGCCCAATCAGCCCCAGCATTTT.

V is TRBV6-1 and J is TRBJ2-2; 8 nucleotides match TRBD2. The CDR3 loop spans 16 amino acids. V shed 1 base, J shed 5 bases, and the junction held 6 bases outside the gene matches. Germline V CDR1 and CDR2: MNHNS, SASEGT. The DNA for the CDR3 is TGTGCCAGCAGTGAAGTGGCGGGGGGCGGTACCGGGGAGCTGTTTTTT. Protein sequence: CASSEVAGGGTGELFF.